This TCR beta chain was documented in a study of human T cells and chemical hapten exposure. Unfractionated whole blood was the source of the extracted total RNA. Separate cDNA molecules received unique molecular identifiers, which the library attached to them. Using its own MiXCR run on the reads, TCRdb lists one record per CDR3 protein. Among 120,000 or so distinct CDR3 sequences listed, 6.5% to 10% were seen once. V lost 3 bases to trimming and J lost 2 bases, with 8 bases between them. The CDR3 consists of 14 residues. Germline values: CDR1 SGHAT, CDR2 FQNNGV. The source material was whole blood. V gene TRBV11-2 combines with J gene TRBJ2-1; possible D gene TRBD1, 5 bases. This TCR was recovered from a human donor in good health. Some clones in this sample may be carry-over from other donors' samples. The CDR3 DNA sequence: TGTGCCAGCAGCTTGTCAGGGACCTACAATGAGCAGTTCTTC. Amino acids: CASSLSGTYNEQFF.